The sequence of this TCR beta chain was determined in a study of Ad26.COV2.S vaccination and SARS-CoV-2 variants. Findings and limits, study-wide: The TCR-based breadth and depth measures might underestimate overall T cell responses.

Profiling relied on immunoSEQ multiplex PCR, and the TCRdb table lists in-frame clones only, not all of them. The table records about 480,000 clones, around nine tenths of them present only once. The sample's treatment: 19 received Ad26.COV2.S at low or high dose, single or two shots; roughly 5 received placebo; per-sample allocation not given. The investigators took samples on day 63 after the first vaccine or placebo injection. Comments on this clone: As yet, its antigen is unknown.

This specimen was peripheral blood, taken in a trial of Ad26.COV2.S vaccine versus placebo. The clonotype comes from a person between 18 and 60 years old who received the Ad26.COV2.S COVID-19 vaccine or a placebo.

The DNA for the CDR3 is TGTGCCAGCAGCTTTCGGACAGGGCCAGGAACGCAGTATTTT. This encodes CASSFRTGPGTQYF. The chain is built from TRBV7-9 and TRBJ2-3; the match to TRBD1 covers 8 bases. The CDR3 length is 14 residues. Germline V lookup: CDR1 SEHNR, CDR2 FQNEAQ (reference sequence). The V segment lost 3 bases and the J segment 9 bases; nucleotides outside the gene matches: 8.